This T cell receptor (beta chain) was sequenced in a study of T cells in Graves' hyperthyroidism and ophthalmopathy. Study results and limitations: It was a median approximately 6 months before onset that the model predicted ophthalmopathy. Also found in blood were most expanded thyroid clonotypes above 0.001. Using 13 V-J features, a model discriminated ophthalmopathy from stable hyperthyroidism.

Only one count was recorded for this clonotype. What it binds is unknown. This may arise from a read error, as a much more abundant clone is one base away. Germline CDR1 and CDR2: MDHEN and SYDVKM. The CDR3 loop spans 15 amino acids. The V segment lost 6 bases and the J segment 9 bases; nucleotides outside the gene matches: 10. RNA transcripts were the template for amplifying TCR beta CDR3 regions. The TCR CDR3 first-round RT-PCR relied on the HTBI primer set. TCRdb reanalysed the multiplex PCR reads using MiXCR and keeps one entry per CDR3 protein. The sample has 380,000 or so distinct CDR3 sequences, approximately 14% seen once; the top ten hold around 25%.

The receptor was derived from a woman in her twenties or thirties with Graves' hyperthyroidism. The chain combines TRBV28 with TRBJ2-2, with 10 nucleotides matching TRBD1. Sequencing was done on a sample of blood. CDR3 protein: CASRDRGLATRELFF. The CDR3 DNA follows: TGTGCCAGCAGAGACAGGGGGCTGGCAACCCGGGAGCTGTTTTTT.